The entry below describes one TCR beta chain. Antigen unknown. The data were obtained in a study of cytomegalovirus exposure and HLA in healthy donors. The PCR contained 60 Vbeta and 13 Jbeta primers. Assay: immunoSEQ multiplex PCR; the TCRdb copy retains only in-frame clones and omits some. Here the sample spans some 130,000 clones, around 70% being singletons. Study results and limitations: Later analysis placed DRB1 highest and HLA-C lowest in TCR association rates, which differed by HLA locus. The study recorded around 160 TCR beta chains that were cytomegalovirus-associated. Most likely, a cluster of highly shared sequence variants arose as a sequencing artifact. Specificity of a few CMV-associated chains for CMV antigens was verified in vitro.

The CDR3 runs to 19 residues. Germline CDR1 is SGHNT and CDR2 is YENEEA. The germline V and J ends were trimmed by 4 bases and 4 bases, with 29 bases remaining between them. The TCR comes from a male donor in good health and CMV-seronegative. The sample consisted of PBMCs. The V call is TRBV11-3, the J call TRBJ2-7, with a tentative D call TRBD2 (5 bases). The DNA for the CDR3 is TGTGCCAGCAGCTCGAGAGAGACACCCAACGCAGAGCGGCCGTACGAGCAGTACTTC. As protein: CASSSRETPNAERPYEQYF.